The 18 T cell receptor beta chains below were found in one sample sequenced in a study. TCRdb re-analysed the 5' RACE reads in MiXCR, keeping a single row per CDR3 protein. The sample carries some 40,000 distinct CDR3 sequences, roughly 23% recorded once. Treg sorting used a CD4+CD25+CD127-/low gate. Input material: Tregs sorted from a lymph node. These receptors were obtained from a female donor with breast cancer.

This clonotype was observed a handful of times. The chain employs TRBV27 and TRBJ1-1, with TRBD1 as a possible D gene (5 bases). Trimming removed 6 bases from V and 8 bases from J, with 16 bases in between. The CDR3 totals 13 residues. Germline V gene data show CDR1 as MNHEY and CDR2 as SMNVEV (reference sequence). The chain's CDR3 is CASRRRGAPEAFF. In DNA, the CDR3 is TGTGCCAGCAGGAGGAGAGGGGCGCCAGAAGCTTTCTTT.

This chain connects TRBV7-3 to TRBJ1-3; D gene ambiguous. V shed 6 bases and J shed 4 bases, with 7 bases lying between them. This CDR3 comprises 12 residues. Germline loops: CDR1 SGHTA, CDR2 FQGTGA. The CDR3 spells CASRGLGNTIYF. The DNA of the CDR3 is TGTGCCAGCAGAGGGCTGGGAAACACCATATATTTT. Full variable domain (remainder filled in from reference TRBV7-3 and TRBJ1-3): GAGVSQTPSNKVTEKGKYVELRCDPISGHTALYWYRQSLGQGPEFLIYFQGTGAADDSGLPNDRFFAVRPEGSVSTLKIQRTERGDSAVYLCASRGLGNTIYFGEGSWLTVV.

The chain employs TRBV20-1 and TRBJ2-4; D remains unclear. V gave up 0 bases and J gave up 7 bases, with 13 bases separating them. There are 14 residues in the CDR3. The germline gives CDR1 DFQATT, CDR2 SNEGSKA (reference sequence). CDR3 sequence reads: CSARDWSRVNIQYF. Here the CDR3 DNA reads TGCAGTGCTAGAGATTGGAGTCGGGTCAACATTCAGTACTTC.

Remarks on this clonotype: One end of the junction does not line up with germline, which may come from a read error. The rearrangement links TRBV20-1 to TRBJ2-7, with 8 bases identical to TRBD1. The CDR3 is 18 residues long. Looked up from germline, CDR1 is DFQATT and CDR2 is SNEGSKA (reference sequence). CDR3 nucleotide sequence: TGCAGTACTAGAGATTTAGGACGGACAGGGCGATTCTCCTACGAGCAGTACTTC. Its protein product is CSTRDLGRTGRFSYEQYF.

Comments on this clonotype: A much larger clone is a single base away; this may be a read error. The rearrangement links TRBV7-3 to TRBJ2-1; D not resolved. The CDR3 consists of 15 residues. Germline loops: CDR1 SGHTA, CDR2 FQGTGA. The CDR3 spells CASSLGSGDYSEQFF. For the CDR3, the DNA is TGTGCCAGCAGCTTAGGTAGTGGAGATTACAGTGAGCAGTTCTTC.

This clonotype was picked up a small number of times. The chain links TRBV9 to TRBJ1-5; 11 bases match TRBD1. Germline V lookup: CDR1 SGDLS, CDR2 YYNGEE. With V trimmed by 5 bases and J by 5 bases, 3 bases remained unmatched. This CDR3 has 14 amino acids. The CDR3 spells CASSGDRGDQPQHF. CDR3 DNA sequence: TGTGCCAGCAGTGGGGACAGGGGGGATCAGCCCCAGCATTTT. Together with reference TRBV9 and TRBJ1-5, the CDR3 gives the full variable domain: DSGVTQTPKHLITATGQRVTLRCSPRSGDLSVYWYQQSLDQGLQFLIQYYNGEERAKGNILERFSAQQFPDLHSELNLSSLELGDSALYFCASSGDRGDQPQHFGDGTRLSIL.

This clonotype has more than one count but fewer than ten. This chain uses TRBV2 with TRBJ1-2; D is uncertain. Trimming pared 7 bases from V and 4 bases from J, leaving 16 bases between. CDR1 is SNHLY and CDR2 is FYNNEI in the germline V gene. The CDR3 extends over 14 amino acids. CDR3 region: CASIRLVLGYGYTF. For the CDR3, the DNA is TGTGCCAGCATTCGTTTGGTACTCGGCTATGGCTACACCTTC.

This rearrangement joins TRBV27 to TRBJ2-1, with TRBD1 matching 12 bases. CDR1 is MNHEY, CDR2 SMNVEV, per germline (reference sequence). CDR3 length: 16 residues. The ends lost 2 bases at V and 4 bases at J; junction bases unmatched: 3. The CDR3 coding sequence is TGTGCCAGCAGTTTACGGGGACAGGGGGCTTACAATGAGCAGTTCTTC. Its protein is CASSLRGQGAYNEQFF.

The J gene is TRBJ2-5, the V gene TRBV27; the D call may be TRBD1 or TRBD2 (5 bases each). The V gene's germline CDR1 is MNHEY and CDR2 SMNVEV (reference sequence). The CDR3 consists of 14 residues. Trimming took 5 bases from V and 5 from J, leaving 15 bases between them. The CDR3 DNA reads TGTGCCAGCAGTCCACCGGGGCGCGGCGAGACCCAGTACTTC. It yields the protein CASSPPGRGETQYF.

In its sample, this clonotype was seen many times. The V and J genes are TRBV6-5 and TRBJ1-2; D may be TRBD1 (6 bases). The ends were cut back, 3 bases at V and 2 bases at J, with 10 bases in the middle. The CDR3 covers 14 residues. CDR1 and CDR2 (germline): MNHEY, SVGAGI. CDR3 region: CASSYDRRNYGYTF. CDR3 DNA: TGTGCCAGCAGTTATGACAGGCGCAACTATGGCTACACCTTC.

This chain uses TRBV27 with TRBJ2-1; D not certain. CDR3 length equals 15 residues. V was shortened by 7 bases and J by 0 bases, with 13 bases between the two germline ends. The germline gives CDR1 MNHEY, CDR2 SMNVEV (reference sequence). The CDR3 spells CASTPISSSYNEQFF. The CDR3 bases are TGTGCCAGCACCCCTATTTCTAGCTCCTACAATGAGCAGTTCTTC.

This clonotype was found many times. This chain uses TRBV6-5 with TRBJ1-5, with D uncertain. The germline V and J ends were trimmed by 0 bases and 4 bases, with 4 bases remaining between them. The CDR3 length is 13 residues. CDR1 is MNHEY and CDR2 is SVGAGI in the germline V gene. Here the CDR3 reads CASSYSQNQPQHF. CDR3 nucleotides: TGTGCCAGCAGTTACTCGCAGAATCAGCCCCAGCATTTT.

The chain carries TRBV18 and TRBJ2-5; possibly TRBD1 for D (5 bases). This CDR3 comprises 13 residues. Germline CDR1 and CDR2: KGHSH and LQKENI. Trimming cost V 4 bases and J 3 bases, with 9 bases left between them. This CDR3 reads CASSQGIKETQYF. CDR3 in DNA: TGTGCCAGCTCACAGGGGATTAAAGAGACCCAGTACTTC.

This clonotype is labeled medium-sized (0.01 to 0.1%). This rearrangement joins TRBV5-1 to TRBJ2-2; D may be TRBD1 or TRBD2 (5 bases each). CDR1 is SGHRS, CDR2 YFSETQ, per germline. The germline V and J ends were trimmed by 4 bases and 0 bases, with 10 bases remaining between them. The CDR3 runs to 15 residues. As DNA, the CDR3 is TGCGCCAGCAGCCGGGACCCAGCGAACACCGGGGAGCTGTTTTTT. This codes for CASSRDPANTGELFF.

This clonotype has ten or more counts. This chain uses TRBV28 with TRBJ2-2; D unresolved. Germline V gene lookup returns CDR1 MDHEN and CDR2 SYDVKM. V was pared by 3 bases and J by 2 bases, with 7 bases between. The CDR3 covers 14 residues. CDR3 protein: CASSFGDNTGELFF. DNA for the CDR3: TGTGCCAGCAGTTTCGGAGACAACACCGGGGAGCTGTTTTTT.

This clonotype was observed a few times. The CDR3 is CATATSSWDGELFF. The CDR3 DNA follows: TGCGCCACCGCGACTAGCTCCTGGGACGGGGAGCTGTTTTTT. The chain carries TRBV5-1 and TRBJ2-2; 7 nucleotides line up with TRBD2. V shed 9 bases, J shed 7 bases, and the junction held 12 bases outside the gene matches. This CDR3 spans 14 amino acids. From germline, CDR1 is SGHRS and CDR2 YFSETQ.

The chain couples TRBV6-2 or TRBV6-3 to TRBJ2-5, with a possible D match to TRBD1 (5 bases). CDR1 is MNHEY, CDR2 SVGEGT, per germline. The CDR3 is made up of 14 amino acids. The germline V and J ends were trimmed by 2 bases and 2 bases, with 9 bases remaining between them. This CDR3 reads CASSYIRGQETQYF. The CDR3 region has the DNA TGTGCCAGCAGTTACATAAGGGGACAAGAGACCCAGTACTTC.

This clonotype was seen ten or more times. The rearrangement links TRBV6-1 to TRBJ2-7, with 7 bases identical to TRBD2. The junction had 9 bases not matched to a gene; V was cut back by 2 bases and J by 2 bases. The V gene's germline CDR1 is MNHNS and CDR2 SASEGT. There are 16 residues in the CDR3. CDR3 sequence reads: CASSEIGAGDPYEQYF. The CDR3 region has the DNA TGTGCCAGCAGTGAAATTGGGGCGGGAGACCCCTACGAGCAGTACTTC.